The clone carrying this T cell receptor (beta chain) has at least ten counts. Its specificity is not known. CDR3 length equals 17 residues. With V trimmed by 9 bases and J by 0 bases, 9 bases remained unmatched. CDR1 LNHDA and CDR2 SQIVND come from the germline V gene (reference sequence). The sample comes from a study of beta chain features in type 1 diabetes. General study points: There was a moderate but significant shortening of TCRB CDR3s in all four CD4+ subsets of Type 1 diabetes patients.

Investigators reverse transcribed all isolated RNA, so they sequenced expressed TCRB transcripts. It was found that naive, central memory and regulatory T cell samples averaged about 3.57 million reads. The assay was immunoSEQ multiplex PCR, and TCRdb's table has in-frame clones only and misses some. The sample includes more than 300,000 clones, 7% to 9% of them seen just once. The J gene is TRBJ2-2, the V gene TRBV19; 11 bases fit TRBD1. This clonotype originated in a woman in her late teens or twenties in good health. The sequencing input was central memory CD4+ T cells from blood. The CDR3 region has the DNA TGTGCCAGAAAGCCGGGACAGGGGGACCCGAACACCGGGGAGCTGTTTTTT. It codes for CARKPGQGDPNTGELFF.